This T cell receptor beta chain is from a study of CD8+CD57+ T cells in acquired aplastic anemia. Study in general: DNA from sorted CD4+ and CD8+ cells averaged approximately 2.9 ug.

For sequencing, patients were chosen who had shown expansion of CD8+CD57+ cells by flow cytometry. Patients, without exception, had severe acquired aplastic anemia. Findings and limits, study-wide: Patients were compared with controls for CD8+ Simpson's diversity, and no significant difference emerged.

This CDR3 has 16 residues. Germline lookup yields CDR1 KGHDR and CDR2 SFDVKD. Trimming pared 0 bases from V and 2 bases from J, leaving 11 bases between. For this clonotype: No antigen is known for it.

Profiling of TCR beta VDJ combinations and CDR3 sequences used genomic DNA as template. TCRdb independently ran MiXCR on the reads; one entry per CDR3 protein. The sample holds fewer than 85,000 distinct CDR3 sequences, just over 70% seen once. The chain employs TRBV24-1 and TRBJ2-3, with D perhaps TRBD1 or TRBD2 (5 bases each). What was sequenced was sorted CD4+, CD8+, or CD8+CD57+ T cells (not recorded which) from PBMCs. This TCR derives from a human donor with aplastic anemia. The CDR3 loop reads CATSDLSRDDTDTQYF. The CDR3 DNA follows: TGTGCCACCAGTGATTTGAGCAGGGACGACACAGATACGCAGTATTTT.